This T cell receptor beta chain was documented in a study of shared clonotypes between healthy human individuals. This clone showed up many times. Generated by immunoSEQ multiplex PCR, the TCRdb table keeps only in-frame clones and is missing some. Found here are over 850,000 clones, approximately 80% of them singletons; the top ten hold under 0.8%. Germline CDR1 reads MNHNS; CDR2 reads SASEGT. The junction had 4 bases not matched to a gene; V was cut back by 7 bases and J by 3 bases. The CDR3 loop spans 15 amino acids. The V gene is TRBV6-1, the J gene TRBJ2-1; 12 nucleotides match TRBD2. Sequencing was performed on memory CD4+ T cells from PBMCs. This sample's subset: CD45RA-negative fraction. This TCR came from a man between 18 and 35 years old in good health. Some clones in this sample may be carry-over from other donors' samples. CDR3 bases: TGTGCCAGCACCCGGACTAGCGGGGACTACAATGAGCAGTTCTTC. Translating it yields CASTRTSGDYNEQFF.